Reported below is one T cell receptor beta chain. This sample stems from a study of shared clonotypes between healthy human individuals. Each sample came from a Caucasian adult donor living in Nashville, Tennessee. Each subset's genomic DNA was shared equally among a number of immunoSEQ plates. TCRdb's table, derived via immunoSEQ multiplex PCR, lists solely in-frame clones and lacks some. The data hold about 460,000 clones, with 60% to 80% observed a single time. Germline V gives CDR1 GTSNPN, CDR2 SVGIG (reference sequence). This CDR3 spans 14 amino acids. Trimming pared 1 base from V and 5 bases from J, leaving 15 bases between.

Sequences were obtained from PBMCs. The TCR was taken from a woman between 40 and 55 years old in good health. Some clones in this sample may be carry-over from other donors' samples. The chain employs TRBV30 and TRBJ2-7; unclear D gene. CDR3 sequence (DNA): TGTGCCTGGAGTGGGGAAAGGCTGGCCAACGAGCAGTACTTC. This translates into CAWSGERLANEQYF.